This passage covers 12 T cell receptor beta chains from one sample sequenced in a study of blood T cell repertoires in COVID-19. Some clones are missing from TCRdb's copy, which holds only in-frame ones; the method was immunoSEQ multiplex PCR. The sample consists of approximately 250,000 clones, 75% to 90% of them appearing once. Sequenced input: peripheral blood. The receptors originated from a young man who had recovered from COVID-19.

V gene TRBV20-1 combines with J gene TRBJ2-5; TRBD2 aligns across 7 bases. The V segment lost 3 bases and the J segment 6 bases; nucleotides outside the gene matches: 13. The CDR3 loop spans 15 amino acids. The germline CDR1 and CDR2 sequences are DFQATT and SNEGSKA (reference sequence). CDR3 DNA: TGCAGTGCTAGTCACTGGGCGAGCGGGGCGAAGACCCAGTACTTC. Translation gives CSASHWASGAKTQYF.

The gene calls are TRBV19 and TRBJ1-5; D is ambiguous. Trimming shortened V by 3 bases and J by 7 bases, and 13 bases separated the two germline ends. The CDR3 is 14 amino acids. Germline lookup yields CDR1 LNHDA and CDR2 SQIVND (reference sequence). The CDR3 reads CASSMEQLAQPQHF. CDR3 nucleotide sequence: TGTGCCAGTAGTATGGAACAGCTTGCCCAGCCCCAGCATTTT.

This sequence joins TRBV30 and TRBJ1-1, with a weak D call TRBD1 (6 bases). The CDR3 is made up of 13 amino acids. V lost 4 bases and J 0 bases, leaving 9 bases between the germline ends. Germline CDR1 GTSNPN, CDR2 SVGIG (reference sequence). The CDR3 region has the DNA TGTGCCTGGACTGGGGACATGAACACTGAAGCTTTCTTT. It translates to CAWTGDMNTEAFF.

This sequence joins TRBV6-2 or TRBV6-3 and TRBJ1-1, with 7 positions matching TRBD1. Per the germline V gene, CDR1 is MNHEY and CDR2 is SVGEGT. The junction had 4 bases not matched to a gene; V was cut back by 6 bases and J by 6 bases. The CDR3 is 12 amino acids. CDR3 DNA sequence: TGTGCCAGCAGCGACAGGGTTTCTGAAGCTTTCTTT. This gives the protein CASSDRVSEAFF.

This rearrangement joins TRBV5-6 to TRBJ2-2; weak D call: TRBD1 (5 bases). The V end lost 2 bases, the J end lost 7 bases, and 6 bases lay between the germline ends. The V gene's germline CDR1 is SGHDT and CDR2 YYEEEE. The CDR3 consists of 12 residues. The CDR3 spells CASSLGVGELFF. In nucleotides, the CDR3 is TGTGCCAGCAGCTTAGGGGTCGGGGAGCTGTTTTTT.

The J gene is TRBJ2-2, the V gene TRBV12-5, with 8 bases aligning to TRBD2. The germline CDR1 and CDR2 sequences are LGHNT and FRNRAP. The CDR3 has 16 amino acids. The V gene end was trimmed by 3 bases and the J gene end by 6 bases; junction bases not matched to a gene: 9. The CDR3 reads CASGFWFSGVPGELFF. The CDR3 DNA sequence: TGTGCTAGTGGTTTCTGGTTTAGCGGGGTGCCCGGGGAGCTGTTTTTT.

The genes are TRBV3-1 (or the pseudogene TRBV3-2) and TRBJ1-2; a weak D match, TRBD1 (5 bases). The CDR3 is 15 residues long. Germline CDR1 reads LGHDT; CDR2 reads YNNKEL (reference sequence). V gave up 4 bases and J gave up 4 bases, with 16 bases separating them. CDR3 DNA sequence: TGTGCCAGCAGCCCATCTTCGACAGCCTCCTATGGCTACACCTTC. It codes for CASSPSSTASYGYTF.

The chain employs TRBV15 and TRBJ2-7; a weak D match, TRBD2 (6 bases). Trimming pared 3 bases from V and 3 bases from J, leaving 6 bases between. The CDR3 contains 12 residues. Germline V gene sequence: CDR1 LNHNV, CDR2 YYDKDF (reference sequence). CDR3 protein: CATSRGGYEQYF. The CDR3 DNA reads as TGTGCCACCAGCAGGGGAGGCTACGAGCAGTACTTC.

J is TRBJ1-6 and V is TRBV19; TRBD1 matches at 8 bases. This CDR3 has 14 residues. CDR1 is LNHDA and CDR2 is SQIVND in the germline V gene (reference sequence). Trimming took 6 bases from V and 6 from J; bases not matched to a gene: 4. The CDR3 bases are TGTGCCAGTAGCTTCGGACAGGGTAATTCACCCCTCCACTTT. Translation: CASSFGQGNSPLHF.

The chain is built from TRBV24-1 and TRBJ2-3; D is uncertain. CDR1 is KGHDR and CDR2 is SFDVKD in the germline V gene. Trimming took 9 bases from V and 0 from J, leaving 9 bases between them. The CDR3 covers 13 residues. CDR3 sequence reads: CATQASSTDTQYF. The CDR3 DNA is TGTGCCACCCAGGCGTCTAGCACAGATACGCAGTATTTT.

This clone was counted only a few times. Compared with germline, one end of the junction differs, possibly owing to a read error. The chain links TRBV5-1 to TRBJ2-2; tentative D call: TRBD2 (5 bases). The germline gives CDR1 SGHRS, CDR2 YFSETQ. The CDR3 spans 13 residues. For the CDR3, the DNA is TGCGCCAGTAGCTACGAGCCGGGGTGGGAGCTGTTTTTT. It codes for CASSYEPGWELFF.

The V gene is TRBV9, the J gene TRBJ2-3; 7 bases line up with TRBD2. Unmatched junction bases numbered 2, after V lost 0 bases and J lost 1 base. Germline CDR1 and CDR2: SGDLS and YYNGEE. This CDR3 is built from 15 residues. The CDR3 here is CASSVGGGGTDTQYF. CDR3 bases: TGTGCCAGCAGCGTAGGGGGAGGGGGCACAGATACGCAGTATTTT.